The clone carrying this TCR beta chain has a handful of counts. The CDR3 has 15 amino acids. Germline CDR1 GTSNPN, CDR2 SVGIG (reference sequence). V shed 4 bases and J 4 bases; nucleotides not matched to a gene: 12. The entry originates in a study of blood T cell repertoires in COVID-19. The table came from immunoSEQ multiplex PCR; TCRdb's copy has only in-frame clones and leaves some out. The repertoire holds about 220,000 clones, with around 85% as singletons. This clonotype was obtained from a woman aged 40 to 50 with acute COVID-19. Sequencing used PBMCs or T cells enriched from blood (not recorded which). The chain links TRBV30 to TRBJ2-7, with 8 bases aligning to TRBD1. The CDR3 DNA sequence: TGTGCCTGGACTTCTCAGCAGGGGGCCCAGTACGAGCAGTACTTC. Its protein is CAWTSQQGAQYEQYF.